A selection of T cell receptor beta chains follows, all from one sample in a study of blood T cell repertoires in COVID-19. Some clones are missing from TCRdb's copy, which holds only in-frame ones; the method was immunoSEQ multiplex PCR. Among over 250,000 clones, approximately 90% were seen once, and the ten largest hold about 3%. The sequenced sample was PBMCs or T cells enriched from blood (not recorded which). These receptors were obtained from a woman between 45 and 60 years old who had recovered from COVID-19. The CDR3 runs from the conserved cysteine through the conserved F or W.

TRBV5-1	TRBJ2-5	CASSLAGQGRETQYF
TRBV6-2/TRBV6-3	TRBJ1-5	CASSYSTGSQPQHF
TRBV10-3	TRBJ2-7	CAISESGRESSYEQYF
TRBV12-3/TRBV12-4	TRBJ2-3	CASSSRFTQYF
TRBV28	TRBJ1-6	CASSSHVGPNSPLHF
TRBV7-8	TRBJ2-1	CASRFRTGPEQFF
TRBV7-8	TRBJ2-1	CASSGRLGQVYNEQFF
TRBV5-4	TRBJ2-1	CASSLLVVRYNEQFF
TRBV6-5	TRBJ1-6	CASSYVPGNSPLHF
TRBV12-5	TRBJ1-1	CASGLVLGQNTEAFF
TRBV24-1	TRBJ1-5	CATSDPNYRGSSNQPQHF
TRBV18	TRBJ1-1	CASSSDRGTEAFF
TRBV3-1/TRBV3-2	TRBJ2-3	CASSPRQGYSTDTQYF
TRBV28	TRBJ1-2	CASSFEAMNYGYTF
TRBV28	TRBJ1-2	CASSPRQGRIYGYTF
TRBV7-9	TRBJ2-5	CASSLAGARETQYF
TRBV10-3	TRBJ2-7	CATRASTGIYEQYF
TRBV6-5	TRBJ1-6	CASTRGAFNSPLHF
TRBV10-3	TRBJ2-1	CAISSPDRGYINEQFF
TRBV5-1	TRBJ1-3	CASSLDRGTGNTIYF
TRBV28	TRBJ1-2	CASTLDRPAGYTF
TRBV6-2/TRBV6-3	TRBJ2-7	CASSRGLAGGGYEQYF
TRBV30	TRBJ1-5	CAWIGNSSNQPQHF
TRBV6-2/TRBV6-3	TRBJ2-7	CASSMDRVREQYF
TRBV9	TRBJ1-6	CASSPTGGNSPLHF
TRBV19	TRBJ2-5	CASSIVAGGKETQYF
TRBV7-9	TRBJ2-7	CASSPGTVYEQYF
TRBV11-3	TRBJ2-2	CASRLSGTGELFF
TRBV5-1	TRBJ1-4	CASSFEGLRNEKLFF
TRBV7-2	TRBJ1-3	CASSNQGADGNTIYF
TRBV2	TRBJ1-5	CASSIGTINNQPQHF
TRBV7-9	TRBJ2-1	CASSFSTDYNEQFF
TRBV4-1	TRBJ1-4	CASRSSVGAVQGAHSNEKLFF
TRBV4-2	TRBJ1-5	CASSQGQGGMGNQPQHF
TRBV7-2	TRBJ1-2	CASSLDSSIVNYGYTF
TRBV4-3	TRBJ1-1	CASSQDPMTGFSTGAFF
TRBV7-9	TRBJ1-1	CASSRTIGGMNTEAFF
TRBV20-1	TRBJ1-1	CSASSAGVRNTEAFF
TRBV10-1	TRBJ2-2	CASSLTSGYTGELFF